These 5 T cell receptor beta chains were all obtained from the same sample, sequenced in a study of control samples from healthy donors and cancer patients. Sequencing was performed with immunoSEQ multiplex PCR; in TCRdb, only in-frame clones are kept and a portion is missing. This sample yields about 130,000 clones, of which around nine tenths are seen a single time; approximately 6% belongs to the top ten. What was sequenced was blood. These receptor sequences come from a man in his late teens or twenties in good health.

The chain is built from TRBV3-1 (or the pseudogene TRBV3-2) and TRBJ1-1; weak D call: TRBD1 (5 bases). Trimming took off 3 bases at V and 1 base at J, with 12 bases between the two ends. This CDR3 region has 15 residues. Germline-derived CDR1 and CDR2 are LGHDT and YNNKEL (reference sequence). CDR3 sequence reads: CASSHLGGWNTEAFF. As DNA, the CDR3 is TGTGCCAGCAGCCATCTGGGGGGATGGAACACTGAAGCTTTCTTT.

The chain recombines TRBV18 with TRBJ1-1; TRBD1 might be the D (6 bases). The germline gives CDR1 KGHSH, CDR2 LQKENI. V lost 1 base and J 3 bases, leaving 9 bases between the germline ends. CDR3 size: 14 residues. The CDR3 sequence is CASSPLQGHTEAFF. For the CDR3, the DNA is TGTGCCAGCTCACCACTGCAGGGGCACACTGAAGCTTTCTTT.

The chain has TRBV5-1 and TRBJ2-5, with 11 bases matching TRBD2. CDR3 length: 16 residues. Germline V gene lookup returns CDR1 SGHRS and CDR2 YFSETQ. The J segment lost 4 bases and the V segment lost 1 base, leaving 6 bases of the junction unmatched. CDR3 nucleotides: TGCGCCAGCAGCTTGAGTTTAGCGGGGGGGAGAGAGACCCAGTACTTC. Its protein is CASSLSLAGGRETQYF.

The chain carries TRBV5-4 and TRBJ2-7, with 7 bases aligning to TRBD2. Losses at the gene ends were 2 bases for V and 2 bases for J; bases not matched to a gene: 10. This CDR3 is built from 16 residues. Germline V gene data show CDR1 as SGHNT and CDR2 as YYREEE (reference sequence). CDR3 loop: CASSFEAGALTYEQYF. DNA of the CDR3: TGTGCCAGCAGCTTTGAGGCGGGAGCCTTAACCTACGAGCAGTACTTC.

The rearrangement joins TRBV5-1 to TRBJ2-2; weak D call: TRBD1 (6 bases). This CDR3 is 17 amino acids long. Germline CDR1 SGHRS, CDR2 YFSETQ. Trimming pared 0 bases from V and 4 bases from J, leaving 16 bases between. CDR3 nucleotide sequence: TGCGCCAGCAGCTTGGGCATGCGGTCAGGGGCCACCGGGGAGCTGTTTTTT. Its protein product is CASSLGMRSGATGELFF.